Below, 20 T cell receptor beta chains from the same sample are listed, as sequenced in a study of control samples from healthy donors and cancer patients. Repertoires were generated with immunoSEQ multiplex PCR, while TCRdb's copy carries only in-frame clones and drops some. The sample lists about 160,000 clones, approximately 94% occurring once. Sequenced sample: blood. These receptors originate from a woman between 40 and 55 years old in good health.

V and J are TRBV5-8 and TRBJ2-3; 13 positions agree with TRBD2. Germline V gives CDR1 SGHTS, CDR2 YDEGEE. The CDR3 loop spans 18 amino acids. The junction had 12 bases not matched to a gene; V was cut back by 4 bases and J by 4 bases. In DNA form, the CDR3 reads TGTGCCAGCAGCCGTACTAGCGGGAGGGCCAGGGTCCCAGATACGCAGTATTTT. Its translation is CASSRTSGRARVPDTQYF.

The chain joins TRBV19 to TRBJ1-5, with D maybe TRBD1 (5 bases). This CDR3 is built from 16 residues. Germline CDR1 reads LNHDA; CDR2 reads SQIVND (reference sequence). The V end was cut by 4 bases, the J end by 2 bases, with 15 bases between. This CDR3 reads CASSRAGGNGNQPQHF. CDR3 DNA: TGTGCCAGTAGTAGGGCGGGGGGGAACGGCAATCAGCCCCAGCATTTT.

This clone was found a few times. Additional DNA sequences in this sample encode the identical CDR3. The genes are TRBV29-1 and TRBJ1-2, with 10 nucleotides matching TRBD1. Germline-derived CDR1 and CDR2 are SQVTM and ANQGSEA. Trimming took 6 bases from V and 2 from J; bases not matched to a gene: 3. This CDR3 region has 13 residues. CDR3 sequence (DNA): TGCAGCGTGGGACAGGGGATGAACTATGGCTACACCTTC. This codes for CSVGQGMNYGYTF.

With regard to this clone: Within the sample, other DNA sequences also encode this same CDR3. The chain combines TRBV7-8 with TRBJ1-1, with D uncertain. Trimming pared 5 bases from V and 1 base from J, leaving 8 bases between. The CDR3 is 13 residues long. The V gene's germline CDR1 is SGHVS and CDR2 FQNEAQ. The CDR3 spells CASSRGRNTEAFF. The CDR3 DNA sequence: TGTGCCAGCAGCCGCGGACGGAACACTGAAGCTTTCTTT.

V usage is TRBV11-2 and J usage is TRBJ1-1, with D maybe TRBD1 (6 bases). Deletions cut 7 bases from V and 1 base from J, with 19 bases between. The germline CDR1 and CDR2 sequences are SGHAT and FQNNGV. This CDR3 is built from 16 residues. In DNA, the CDR3 is TGTGCCAGCACCTTGAACAGGGCCTTCAAGAACACTGAAGCTTTCTTT. Translation gives CASTLNRAFKNTEAFF.

The chain combines TRBV27 with TRBJ1-1, with 7 bases fitting TRBD1. The junction had 1 base not matched to a gene; V was cut back by 2 bases and J by 4 bases. Germline V CDR1 and CDR2: MNHEY, SMNVEV (reference sequence). This CDR3 has 13 residues. The CDR3 nucleotides are TGTGCCAGCAGTTTACCAGGGGGCACTGAAGCTTTCTTT. This sequence encodes CASSLPGGTEAFF.

The chain uses TRBV6-2 or TRBV6-3 and TRBJ1-5, with D tentatively TRBD1 (5 bases). The germline V gene has CDR1 MNHEY and CDR2 SVGEGT. CDR3 length: 16 amino acids. The V end was cut by 0 bases, the J end by 6 bases, with 15 bases between. CDR3 nucleotide sequence: TGTGCCAGCAGTTACTCGAGCGGGGGATGGGTTCAGCCCCAGCATTTT. The encoded protein is CASSYSSGGWVQPQHF.

CDR3 residues: CASSRDNSGGYTF. DNA for the CDR3: TGTGCCAGCAGCCGGGACAACTCGGGTGGCTACACCTTC. The chain recombines TRBV7-9 with TRBJ1-2, with D possibly being TRBD1 (6 bases). Per the germline V gene, CDR1 is SEHNR and CDR2 is FQNEAQ (reference sequence). This CDR3 has 13 amino acids. Trimming took 5 bases from V and 7 from J, leaving 14 bases between them.

This chain links TRBV19 with TRBJ1-4; D remains ambiguous. CDR1 is LNHDA, CDR2 SQIVND, per germline (reference sequence). Trimming shortened V by 3 bases and J by 6 bases, and 8 bases separated the two germline ends. The CDR3 sequence is 13 residues long. CDR3 loop: CASSMRLDEKLFF. The CDR3 DNA is TGTGCCAGTAGTATGAGGCTGGATGAAAAACTGTTTTTT.

The chain has TRBV7-9 and TRBJ1-5, with D perhaps matching TRBD1 (5 bases). CDR3 length: 15 amino acids. V was shortened by 5 bases and J by 0 bases, with 11 bases between the two germline ends. The germline V gene encodes CDR1 SEHNR and CDR2 FQNEAQ (reference sequence). The CDR3, as DNA: TGTGCCAGCAGCGACGGGACTCTTAGCAATCAGCCCCAGCATTTT. Its protein is CASSDGTLSNQPQHF.

V is TRBV30 and J is TRBJ2-7; 8 positions match TRBD2. Losses at the gene ends were 3 bases for V and 9 bases for J; bases not matched to a gene: 7. Germline lookup yields CDR1 GTSNPN and CDR2 SVGIG (reference sequence). The CDR3 loop spans 12 amino acids. CDR3 sequence: CAWRESGTRQYF. The CDR3 DNA reads TGTGCCTGGAGGGAATCCGGGACTAGGCAGTACTTC. The full variable domain, in which reference TRBV30 and TRBJ2-7 provide the parts outside the CDR3, is SQTIHQWPATLVQPVGSPLSLECTVEGTSNPNLYWYRQAAGRGLQLLFYSVGIGQISSEVPQNLSASRPQDRQFILSSKKLLLSDSGFYLCAWRESGTRQYFGPGTRLTVT.

The J gene is TRBJ2-5, the V gene TRBV2, with 11 bases fitting TRBD1. Germline assignment: CDR1 SNHLY and CDR2 FYNNEI. The junction had 6 bases not matched to a gene; V was cut back by 7 bases and J by 5 bases. The CDR3 extends over 14 amino acids. The CDR3 coding sequence is TGTGCCAGCACCATGGACAGGGGGCTGGAGACCCAGTACTTC. Amino acid sequence: CASTMDRGLETQYF.

The chain couples TRBV10-3 to TRBJ2-7; 8 bases align to TRBD1. V gave up 4 bases and J gave up 0 bases; unmatched junction bases: 8. The germline V gene has CDR1 ENHRY and CDR2 SYGVKD. The CDR3 covers 16 residues. This chain's CDR3 is CAISVSGGFGSYEQYF. CDR3 DNA sequence: TGTGCCATCAGTGTGTCAGGGGGCTTCGGCTCCTACGAGCAGTACTTC.

V usage is TRBV2 and J usage is TRBJ1-1; 7 nucleotides agree with TRBD1. The CDR3 consists of 15 residues. After removal of 6 bases from V and 0 bases from J, the junction contained 7 bases not matched to a gene. Germline CDR1 and CDR2: SNHLY and FYNNEI. The CDR3 loop reads CASSGDSALNTEAFF. DNA of the CDR3: TGTGCCAGCAGCGGGGACAGCGCTTTGAACACTGAAGCTTTCTTT.

The V call is TRBV7-2, the J call TRBJ2-4; 8 bases line up with TRBD1. The CDR3 extends over 17 amino acids. V gave up 1 base and J gave up 0 bases; unmatched junction bases: 5. Germline CDR1 SGHTA, CDR2 FQGNSA. For the CDR3, the DNA is TGTGCCAGCAGCTTAGGGGCAGGGGGCGCAGCCAAAAACATTCAGTACTTC. Translation gives CASSLGAGGAAKNIQYF.

CDR3 sequence (DNA): TGTGCCAGCTCACCTTCCCAAGAGACCCAGTACTTC. It translates to CASSPSQETQYF. J is TRBJ2-5 and V is TRBV18, with D unresolved. V lost 3 bases and J lost 1, with 3 bases in between. From germline, CDR1 is KGHSH and CDR2 LQKENI. The CDR3 covers 12 residues.

The table lists this clone with a count of one. Here the CDR3 reads CATHIFGTLYGYTF. In DNA, the CDR3 is TGTGCCACGCACATATTCGGGACCCTCTATGGCTACACCTTC. The V gene is TRBV6-6, the J gene TRBJ1-2; D is possibly TRBD1 (5 bases). Trimming removed 10 bases at V and 4 bases at J, with 19 bases between. Germline V CDR1 and CDR2: MNHNY, SVGAGI (reference sequence). CDR3 length: 14 residues.

This chain connects TRBV12-3 or TRBV12-4 to TRBJ2-1; the D gene could be TRBD1 or TRBD2 (5 bases each). V was cut by 8 bases and J by 7 bases, with 12 bases left in between. The CDR3 sequence is 12 residues long. The CDR3 nucleotides read TGTGCCAGCGGGCTATGGGGGAATGAGCAGTTCTTC. Protein product: CASGLWGNEQFF.

This chain links TRBV18 with TRBJ2-3; TRBD1 aligns across 7 bases. The CDR3 length is 16 residues. Trimming at V came to 3 bases and at J to 2 bases, leaving 8 bases not matched to a gene. Germline V CDR1 and CDR2: KGHSH, LQKENI. DNA for the CDR3: TGTGCCAGCTCACCGGGGACAGATTCCTCCACAGATACGCAGTATTTT. Its protein product is CASSPGTDSSTDTQYF. The full variable domain, completed using reference TRBV18 and TRBJ2-3, is NAGVMQNPRHLVRRRGQEARLRCSPMKGHSHVYWYRQLPEEGLKFMVYLQKENIIDESGMPKERFSAEFPKEGPSILRIQQVVRGDSAAYFCASSPGTDSSTDTQYFGPGTRLTVL.

The chain recombines TRBV7-2 with TRBJ2-1, with 15 positions matching TRBD2. Trimming removed 2 bases from V and 9 bases from J; junction bases left unmatched: 2. Germline CDR1 SGHTA, CDR2 FQGNSA. This CDR3 has 15 amino acids. The CDR3 reads CASSLSGLAGGEQFF. The DNA of the CDR3 is TGTGCCAGCAGCTTATCGGGACTAGCGGGAGGTGAGCAGTTCTTC.